This TCR beta chain was captured by sequencing in a study of T-cell reconstitution after alpha-beta-depleted transplantation in children. Points from the study as a whole: Newly generated T cells supplied most T-cell counts and diversity one year post-transplant. Two months or so post-transplant, alpha-beta T cells reportedly derived from several hundred expanded graft clones.

Regarding this clonotype: Antigen unknown.

During its preparation, the TCRbeta library received unique molecular identifiers. TCRdb re-called the PCR reads through MiXCR, storing one row per CDR3 protein. The sample has around 60,000 distinct CDR3 sequences, approximately 46% seen once; the top ten hold under 98%. CDR3 length: 12 amino acids. Germline V gene sequence: CDR1 ENHRY, CDR2 SYGVKD. V shed 7 bases and J shed 6 bases, with 9 bases lying between them. The sequences come from PBMCs, mostly from graft donor cells, collected 360 days after TCRalphabeta/CD19-depleted stem cell transplant. The chain carries TRBV10-3 and TRBJ2-2; unclear D gene. The TCR sequence derives from a male patient younger than 18 who had a stem cell transplant for acute lymphoblastic leukemia, so the T cells may come from the graft donor. Here the CDR3 DNA reads TGTGCCATCAACTCCGCAGCCGGGGAGCTGTTTTTT. It translates to CAINSAAGELFF.